This entry lists 29 T cell receptor beta chains sequenced from one sample in a study of T cells in localized non-small cell lung cancer. Method: immunoSEQ multiplex PCR; TCRdb's copy keeps in-frame clones and lacks some. In the table there are approximately 25,000 clones, about 90% of which are singletons. Sequencing was performed on peripheral blood, taken before any cancer treatment. Receptor source: a woman aged 40 to 75 with stage I lung adenocarcinoma.

J is TRBJ2-5 and V is TRBV2; perhaps TRBD1 as D (5 bases). Germline values: CDR1 SNHLY, CDR2 FYNNEI. The CDR3 has 13 amino acids. V lost 7 bases and J lost 1, with 10 bases in between. CDR3 nucleotide sequence: TGTGCCAGCATTCGACAGCCCCAAGAGACCCAGTACTTC. The encoded protein is CASIRQPQETQYF.

The sample holds one count of this clone. The chain couples TRBV5-1 to TRBJ2-1; 9 nucleotides align to TRBD2. The V segment lost 0 bases and the J segment 7 bases; nucleotides outside the gene matches: 5. The germline V gene has CDR1 SGHRS and CDR2 YFSETQ. There are 15 residues in the CDR3. The CDR3 nucleotides are TGCGCCAGCAGCTTGGGACCGGGACTAGCTAATGAGCAGTTCTTC. Its protein product is CASSLGPGLANEQFF.

The chain links TRBV6-6 to TRBJ2-3, with 7 nucleotides matching TRBD1. Germline-derived CDR1 and CDR2 are MNHNY and SVGAGI (reference sequence). J gave up 6 bases and V 5 bases, and 11 bases lay outside the gene matches. The CDR3 is made up of 15 amino acids. The CDR3: CASSPFDRAKDTQYF. Here the CDR3 DNA reads TGTGCCAGCAGTCCATTCGACAGGGCAAAGGATACGCAGTATTTT.

The sample holds one count of this clone. CDR3 sequence: CATPGYTF. CDR3 coding DNA: TGTGCCACCCCGGGCTACACCTTC. V is TRBV10-3 and J is TRBJ1-2, with D unresolved. The CDR3 extends over 8 amino acids. Trimming stripped 10 bases from V and 8 bases from J, with 5 bases between. The germline gives CDR1 ENHRY, CDR2 SYGVKD.

The V call is TRBV28, the J call TRBJ2-7; 9 nucleotides align to TRBD1. The CDR3 is made up of 14 amino acids. V was pared by 6 bases and J by 7 bases, with 10 bases of the junction left unmatched. Germline lookup yields CDR1 MDHEN and CDR2 SYDVKM. CDR3 residues: CASRKQGALEEQYF. The DNA for the CDR3 is TGTGCCAGCAGGAAACAGGGGGCGCTTGAAGAGCAGTACTTC.

The CDR3 region has the DNA TGTGCCAGCAGCTCACAGGGAAACTATGGCTACACCTTC. This gives the protein CASSSQGNYGYTF. This rearrangement joins TRBV7-9 to TRBJ1-2, with D possibly being TRBD1 (6 bases). CDR1 SEHNR and CDR2 FQNEAQ come from the germline V gene (reference sequence). Deletions cut 4 bases from V and 2 bases from J, with 8 bases between. This CDR3 has 13 residues.

This chain connects TRBV20-1 to TRBJ2-7; D might be TRBD2 (5 bases). V was trimmed by 7 bases and J by 4 bases, leaving 11 bases between them. From germline, CDR1 is DFQATT and CDR2 SNEGSKA (reference sequence). The CDR3 consists of 11 residues. The CDR3 DNA sequence: TGCAGTGGTCAGCTAGCTTACGAGCAGTACTTC. It is translated as CSGQLAYEQYF.

The chain links TRBV12-5 to TRBJ2-1; D perhaps matches TRBD2 (6 bases). The germline CDR1 and CDR2 sequences are LGHNT and FRNRAP. V was clipped by 6 bases and J by 14 bases, with 14 bases between them. The CDR3 runs 11 residues. CDR3 in amino acids: CASGTGSWEFF. The DNA for the CDR3 is TGTGCTAGTGGAACCGGGAGTTGGGAGTTCTTC.

The chain combines TRBV5-8 with TRBJ2-7; maybe TRBD1 (5 bases). The CDR3 covers 17 residues. V was cut by 0 bases and J by 7 bases, with 23 bases left in between. Germline assignment: CDR1 SGHTS and CDR2 YDEGEE. This CDR3 is CASSLVRVTELPGEQYF. The CDR3 DNA sequence: TGTGCCAGCAGCTTGGTTCGCGTGACAGAGCTCCCTGGGGAGCAGTACTTC.

The genes are TRBV7-2 and TRBJ1-1, with D possibly matching TRBD1 (5 bases). Germline CDR1 is SGHTA and CDR2 is FQGNSA. V lost 5 bases to trimming and J lost 10 bases, with 20 bases between them. The CDR3 totals 14 residues. The CDR3 is CASSPSSEGRGAFF. The CDR3 bases are TGTGCCAGCAGCCCATCCTCGGAGGGGCGGGGAGCTTTCTTT.

The CDR3 nucleotides read TGTGCCAGCAGCTTAGGGGCAACCTCTAACACCGGGGAGCTGTTTTTT. Its translation: CASSLGATSNTGELFF. The chain recombines TRBV7-6 with TRBJ2-2, with D unresolved. V was cut by 1 base and J by 2 bases, with 11 bases left in between. The CDR3 loop spans 16 amino acids. Germline V CDR1 and CDR2: SGHVS, FNYEAQ.

The J gene is TRBJ2-1, the V gene TRBV18; D is unresolved. CDR3 size: 14 residues. The V gene's germline CDR1 is KGHSH and CDR2 LQKENI. V was pared by 0 bases and J by 10 bases, with 13 bases between. CDR3 amino acids: CASSPPLALGEQFF. The CDR3, as DNA: TGTGCCAGCTCACCACCGTTGGCTCTGGGGGAGCAGTTCTTC.

V is TRBV25-1 and J is TRBJ2-7, with TRBD1 as a possible D gene (5 bases). Germline values: CDR1 MGHDK, CDR2 SYGVNS. V was pared by 1 base and J by 0 bases, with 10 bases between. CDR3 size: 15 residues. CDR3 amino acids: CASSELGLSSYEQYF. The CDR3 nucleotides are TGTGCCAGCAGTGAATTGGGGCTATCCTCCTACGAGCAGTACTTC.

This clone is medium-sized (0.01 to 0.1%) by share. The V and J genes are TRBV6-1 and TRBJ2-4; 8 bases map to TRBD2. Trimming cost V 4 bases and J 8 bases; bases outside gene matches: 10. Looked up from germline, CDR1 is MNHNS and CDR2 is SASEGT. The CDR3 length is 15 residues. The CDR3, as DNA: TGTGCCAGCAGTGGGTCGGGCGGGGGGACGGACATTCAGTACTTC. This translates into CASSGSGGGTDIQYF.

J is TRBJ2-5 and V is TRBV2, with unresolved D. The CDR3 totals 15 residues. The germline gives CDR1 SNHLY, CDR2 FYNNEI. V was pared by 2 bases and J by 2 bases, with 12 bases between. CDR3 nucleotides: TGTGCCAGCAGTGAATGGCAGCAGTTACAAGAGACCCAGTACTTC. As protein: CASSEWQQLQETQYF. The full variable domain, completed using reference TRBV2 and TRBJ2-5, is EPEVTQTPSHQVTQMGQEVILRCVPISNHLYFYWYRQILGQKVEFLVSFYNNEISEKSEIFDDQFSVERPDGSNFTLKIRSTKLEDSAMYFCASSEWQQLQETQYFGPGTRLLVL.

The rearrangement links TRBV28 to TRBJ2-3; a weak D match, TRBD2 (5 bases). The V end lost 9 bases, the J end lost 3 bases, and 22 bases lay between the germline ends. The CDR3 runs 16 residues. Germline lookup yields CDR1 MDHEN and CDR2 SYDVKM. CDR3 sequence: CASPPGIGDLTDTQYF. CDR3 sequence (DNA): TGTGCCAGTCCCCCGGGGATCGGGGATTTGACAGATACGCAGTATTTT. Complete variable domain (other parts from reference TRBV28 and TRBJ2-3): DVKVTQSSRYLVKRTGEKVFLECVQDMDHENMFWYRQDPGLGLRLIYFSYDVKMKEKGDIPEGYSVSREKKERFSLILESASTNQTSMYLCASPPGIGDLTDTQYFGPGTRLTVL.

V and J are TRBV2 and TRBJ2-3; D may be TRBD1 (6 bases). Per the germline V gene, CDR1 is SNHLY and CDR2 is FYNNEI. The CDR3 runs 14 residues. V gave up 8 bases and J gave up 4 bases, with 16 bases separating them. The CDR3 is CASLGVRGPDTQYF. For the CDR3, the DNA is TGTGCCAGCCTAGGGGTCAGGGGCCCAGATACGCAGTATTTT.

V and J are TRBV20-1 and TRBJ2-5, with D unresolved. The CDR3 contains 10 residues. The V end lost 0 bases, the J end lost 7 bases, and 3 bases lay between the germline ends. Germline V gene sequence: CDR1 DFQATT, CDR2 SNEGSKA (reference sequence). The CDR3 DNA reads as TGCAGTGCTAGAGAGGTGACCCAGTACTTC. The encoded protein is CSAREVTQYF.

In this sample, this clone turned up a few times. The chain joins TRBV19 to TRBJ1-4, with TRBD1 as a possible D gene (5 bases). Trimming removed 10 bases from V and 7 bases from J, with 19 bases in between. The CDR3 is made up of 14 amino acids. Germline V gene lookup returns CDR1 LNHDA and CDR2 SQIVND (reference sequence). CDR3 nucleotide sequence: TGTGCCACCGCGGCTACCCTGACAGTTGAAAAACTGTTTTTT. Its translation: CATAATLTVEKLFF.

This clone has just one count. The chain links TRBV11-2 to TRBJ1-1; a possible D gene is TRBD1 (5 bases). The CDR3 runs 11 residues. Germline V lookup: CDR1 SGHAT, CDR2 FQNNGV. The germline V and J ends were trimmed by 5 bases and 10 bases, with 11 bases remaining between them. CDR3 coding DNA: TGTGCCAGCAGCCCTGGGGCTGGAGCTTTCTTT. Its translation is CASSPGAGAFF.

The chain is built from TRBV5-5 and TRBJ2-6, with 14 nucleotides matching TRBD2. The CDR3 is made up of 18 amino acids. Looked up from germline, CDR1 is SGHKS and CDR2 is YYEKEE (reference sequence). With V trimmed by 3 bases and J by 4 bases, 6 bases remained unmatched. CDR3 nucleotide sequence: TGTGCCAGCAGCTCCCGACTAGCGGGGGGGCCAGGGGCCAACGTCCTGACTTTC. Its translation: CASSSRLAGGPGANVLTF.

The chain has TRBV6-1 and TRBJ1-6; D might be TRBD1 (5 bases). From germline, CDR1 is MNHNS and CDR2 SASEGT. The ends were cut back, 0 bases at V and 11 bases at J, with 11 bases in the middle. This CDR3 has 14 amino acids. The CDR3 DNA follows: TGTGCCAGCAGTGAAGCCAGGGTGCGGGCACCCCTCCACTTT. Its protein is CASSEARVRAPLHF.

The chain is built from TRBV19 and TRBJ2-5, with D uncertain. CDR1 is LNHDA and CDR2 is SQIVND in the germline V gene (reference sequence). The V gene lost 5 bases and the J gene lost 1 base, with 11 bases spanning the gap. The CDR3 loop spans 14 amino acids. This CDR3 reads CASSGRTFQETQYF. In DNA, the CDR3 is TGTGCCAGTAGTGGGCGTACATTCCAAGAGACCCAGTACTTC.

The chain is built from TRBV18 and TRBJ2-1; 12 bases line up with TRBD2. V lost 3 bases, J lost 4 bases, and 4 bases stayed unmatched. The CDR3 loop spans 16 amino acids. In germline, CDR1 is KGHSH, CDR2 LQKENI. DNA for the CDR3: TGTGCCAGCTCACCCCTAGCGGGGGGGACATACAATGAGCAGTTCTTC. Translating gives CASSPLAGGTYNEQFF.

The chain links TRBV15 to TRBJ2-1; D gene ambiguous. This CDR3 is built from 15 residues. V gave up 3 bases and J gave up 6 bases, with 15 bases separating them. Germline CDR1 is LNHNV and CDR2 is YYDKDF (reference sequence). The CDR3 sequence is CATSRPLGRGNEQFF. The CDR3 DNA sequence: TGTGCCACCAGCAGGCCCCTCGGCCGAGGCAATGAGCAGTTCTTC.

This clone was recorded only once. V gene TRBV5-1 combines with J gene TRBJ2-1, with unresolved D. Germline CDR1 reads SGHRS; CDR2 reads YFSETQ. V was shortened by 4 bases and J by 1 base, with 15 bases between the two germline ends. CDR3 length: 16 amino acids. The CDR3 loop reads CASSGSWSRSYNEQFF. CDR3 sequence (DNA): TGCGCCAGCAGCGGAAGTTGGTCCCGGTCCTACAATGAGCAGTTCTTC. The whole variable domain, filled in from reference TRBV5-1 and TRBJ2-1, reads KAGVTQTPRYLIKTRGQQVTLSCSPISGHRSVSWYQQTPGQGLQFLFEYFSETQRNKGNFPGRFSGRQFSNSRSEMNVSTLELGDSALYLCASSGSWSRSYNEQFFGPGTRLTVL.

V is TRBV27 and J is TRBJ2-3; 7 positions agree with TRBD1. V shed 0 bases, J shed 1 base, and the junction held 4 bases outside the gene matches. The CDR3 covers 16 residues. Germline V gene sequence: CDR1 MNHEY, CDR2 SMNVEV (reference sequence). The CDR3 DNA is TGTGCCAGCAGTTTATCTTGGACAGGTCGCACAGATACGCAGTATTTT. This encodes CASSLSWTGRTDTQYF.

The chain is built from TRBV11-1 and TRBJ2-1, with TRBD2 identical over 13 bases. Germline assignment: CDR1 SGHAT and CDR2 FQDESV (reference sequence). The J segment lost 4 bases and the V segment lost 5 bases, leaving 2 bases of the junction unmatched. This CDR3 is 15 amino acids long. Here the CDR3 DNA reads TGTGCCAGCAGCCGGACTAGCGGGGGATACAATGAGCAGTTCTTC. Amino acid sequence: CASSRTSGGYNEQFF.

This clone has just one count. The gene calls are TRBV30 and TRBJ1-2; 7 positions match TRBD1. CDR3 size: 14 residues. V was clipped by 7 bases and J by 1 base; unmatched bases: 9. Germline CDR1 and CDR2: GTSNPN and SVGIG (reference sequence). The CDR3 sequence is CAFSPGTVNYGYTF. Here the CDR3 DNA reads TGTGCCTTCTCTCCCGGGACAGTTAACTATGGCTACACCTTC. Full variable domain (missing parts from reference TRBV30 and TRBJ1-2): SQTIHQWPATLVQPVGSPLSLECTVEGTSNPNLYWYRQAAGRGLQLLFYSVGIGQISSEVPQNLSASRPQDRQFILSSKKLLLSDSGFYLCAFSPGTVNYGYTFGSGTRLTVV.